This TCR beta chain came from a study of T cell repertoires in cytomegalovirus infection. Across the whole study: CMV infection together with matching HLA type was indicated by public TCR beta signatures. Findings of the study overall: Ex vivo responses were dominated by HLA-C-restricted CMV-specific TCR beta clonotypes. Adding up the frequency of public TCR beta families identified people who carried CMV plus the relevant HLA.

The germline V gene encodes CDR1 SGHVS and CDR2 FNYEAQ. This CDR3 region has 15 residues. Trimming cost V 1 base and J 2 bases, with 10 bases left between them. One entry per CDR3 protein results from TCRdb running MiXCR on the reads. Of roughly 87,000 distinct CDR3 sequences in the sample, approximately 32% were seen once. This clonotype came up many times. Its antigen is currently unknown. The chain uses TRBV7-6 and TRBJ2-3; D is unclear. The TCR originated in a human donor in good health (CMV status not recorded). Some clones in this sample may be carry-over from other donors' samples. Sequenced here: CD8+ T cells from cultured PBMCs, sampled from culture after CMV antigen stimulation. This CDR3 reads CASSLEGSNTDTQYF. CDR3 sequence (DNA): TGTGCCAGCAGCTTAGAGGGCAGTAACACAGATACGCAGTATTTT.